This is a list of T cell receptor beta chains from one sample in a study of shared clonotypes between healthy human individuals. Clones were sequenced by immunoSEQ multiplex PCR, and TCRdb holds only the in-frame ones, with some missing. Among some 470,000 clones, 76% were seen once, and the ten largest hold around 13%. Sequencing was performed on PBMCs. These receptor sequences come from a woman in her thirties or forties in good health. Some clones in this sample may be carry-over from other donors' samples. Both conserved end residues are part of each CDR3. D genes are given only for firm matches. Clone size is shown for a subset of rows, as once, few, many or a class of expanded clone.

TRBJ1-2	NA	TRBV28	once	CASTLREGYGYTF	TGTGCCAGCACCTTAAGGGAGGGCTATGGCTACACCTTC
TRBJ1-2	TRBD1	TRBV28	few	CASSTRDSYGYTF	TGTGCCAGCAGTACACGGGACAGCTATGGCTACACCTTC
TRBJ1-6	TRBD1	TRBV10-3	NA	CAITDRGSSPLHF	TGTGCCATCACCGACAGGGGCTCATCACCCCTCCACTTT
TRBJ1-6	NA	TRBV10-3	NA	CAIRRLGDNSPLHF	TGTGCCATCAGGCGACTGGGAGATAATTCACCCCTCCACTTT
TRBJ2-5	NA	TRBV28	NA	CASSDNLETQYF	TGTGCCAGCAGTGATAACCTGGAGACCCAGTACTTC
TRBJ1-3	NA	TRBV7-8	NA	CASSLVQGPRNTIYF	TGTGCCAGCAGCTTAGTTCAGGGGCCTAGAAACACCATATATTTT
TRBJ2-7	TRBD2	TRBV6-1	NA	CASSEDGTSGTYEQYF	TGTGCCAGCAGTGAAGACGGGACTAGCGGGACGTACGAGCAGTACTTC
TRBJ2-7	TRBD2	TRBV27	NA	CASSLWRASGSYEQYF	TGTGCCAGCAGTTTATGGAGGGCTAGCGGCTCCTATGAGCAGTACTTC
TRBJ2-1	NA	TRBV11-2	NA	CASSLERGRGEQFF	TGTGCCAGCAGCTTAGAGAGGGGCCGCGGTGAGCAGTTCTTC
TRBJ2-6	TRBD1	TRBV7-2	NA	CASSLQGATGANVLTF	TGTGCCAGCAGCCTACAGGGGGCAACTGGGGCCAACGTCCTGACTTTC
TRBJ1-5	NA	TRBV11-2	NA	CASSSGYNQPQHF	TGTGCCAGCAGCTCCGGGTACAATCAGCCCCAGCATTTT
TRBJ2-7	TRBD2	TRBV7-2	once	CASSRGTSVYSYEQYF	TGTGCCAGCAGCCGCGGGACTAGCGTTTATTCCTACGAGCAGTACTTC
TRBJ2-3	NA	TRBV5-4	few	CASSFRTGGTDTQYF	TGTGCCAGCAGCTTTCGGACCGGGGGCACAGATACGCAGTATTTT
TRBJ1-5	NA	TRBV18	NA	CASSPSGLTGPQHF	TGTGCCAGCTCACCTTCGGGACTTACCGGGCCCCAGCATTTT
TRBJ2-5	NA	TRBV18	once	CASSPQAKETQYF	TGTGCCAGCTCACCACAGGCGAAAGAGACCCAGTACTTC
TRBJ2-5	NA	TRBV9	few	CASSVGPGLTETQYF	TGTGCCAGCAGCGTAGGACCGGGACTCACGGAGACCCAGTACTTC
TRBJ1-3	TRBD1	TRBV6-1	NA	CASSEETGAGNTIYF	TGTGCCAGCAGTGAAGAGACAGGGGCTGGAAACACCATATATTTT
TRBJ1-1	NA	TRBV28	NA	CASSLRTEAFF	TGTGCCAGCAGTTTACGCACTGAAGCTTTCTTT
TRBJ2-1	TRBD2	TRBV5-1	NA	CASSVSSGMFNEQFF	TGCGCCAGCAGCGTCTCTAGCGGAATGTTCAATGAGCAGTTCTTC
TRBJ2-7	TRBD1	TRBV5-1	NA	CASSLGTGESYEQYF	TGCGCCAGCAGCCTAGGGACAGGGGAATCCTACGAGCAGTACTTC
TRBJ2-7	NA	TRBV7-9	NA	CASTTGGKSYEQYF	TGTGCCAGCACCACTGGGGGGAAATCCTACGAGCAGTACTTC